These 2 T cell receptor beta chains were sequenced from one sample in a study of radiation and T cells in renal cell carcinoma. The assay was immunoSEQ multiplex PCR, and TCRdb's table has in-frame clones only and misses some. The table includes about 130,000 clones, around 85% detected once. As to time point: blood 2 weeks post-SBRT. Treatment described: 15 Gy SBRT to primary tumor, nephrectomy 4 weeks later. This specimen consisted of blood, obtained from a patient whose treatment included radiotherapy and nephrectomy. Receptors were obtained from a man between 50 and 59 years old with renal cell carcinoma.

The chain couples TRBV4-2 to TRBJ1-2, with a tentative D call TRBD1 (5 bases). This CDR3 contains 14 residues. Germline loops: CDR1 LGHNA, CDR2 YNFKEQ. V shed 1 base and J shed 4 bases, with 10 bases lying between them. The CDR3 coding sequence is TGTGCCAGCAGCCAAGGGGACTCCGCCTATGGCTACACCTTC. The encoded protein is CASSQGDSAYGYTF.

The chain recombines TRBV18 with TRBJ2-7, with 7 bases identical to TRBD2. This CDR3 has 15 residues. Germline V gives CDR1 KGHSH, CDR2 LQKENI. V shed 3 bases, J shed 4 bases, and the junction held 9 bases outside the gene matches. In nucleotides, the CDR3 is TGTGCCAGCTCACCGTTTAGCGGGTTCGGGTACGAGCAGTACTTC. Protein sequence: CASSPFSGFGYEQYF.